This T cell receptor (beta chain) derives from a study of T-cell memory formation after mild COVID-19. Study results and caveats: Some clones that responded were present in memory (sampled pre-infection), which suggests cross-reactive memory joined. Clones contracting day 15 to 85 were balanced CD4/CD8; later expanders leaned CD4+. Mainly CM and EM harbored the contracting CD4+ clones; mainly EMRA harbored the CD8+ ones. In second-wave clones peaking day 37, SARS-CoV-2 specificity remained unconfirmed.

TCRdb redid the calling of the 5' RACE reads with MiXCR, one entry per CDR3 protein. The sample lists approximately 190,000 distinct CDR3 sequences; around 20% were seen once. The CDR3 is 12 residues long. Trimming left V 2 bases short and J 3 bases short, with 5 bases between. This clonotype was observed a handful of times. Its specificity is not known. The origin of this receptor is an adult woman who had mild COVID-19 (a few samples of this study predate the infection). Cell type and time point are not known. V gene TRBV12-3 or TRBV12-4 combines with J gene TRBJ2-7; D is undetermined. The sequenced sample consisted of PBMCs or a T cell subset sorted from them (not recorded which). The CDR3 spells CASSLTRYEQYF. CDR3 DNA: TGTGCCAGCAGTTTAACTCGCTACGAGCAGTACTTC.